Listed below are T cell receptor beta chains from one sample, sequenced in a study of blood T cell repertoires in COVID-19. The table came from immunoSEQ multiplex PCR; TCRdb's copy has only in-frame clones and leaves some out. This table holds 250,000 or so clones, around 88% found once. The source material was peripheral blood. The origin of the receptors is a man aged 30 to 45 with active or convalescent COVID-19. CDR3s include the opening cysteine and the closing phenylalanine or tryptophan. Each record gives: clone size, J gene, V gene, CDR3 protein. For some rows the clone size is stated as once, few or many, or as a class when expanded; others skip it.

-,TRBJ1-6,TRBV30,CAWSPTTETHSPLHF
few,TRBJ1-6,TRBV7-3,CASSADGDSPLHF
-,TRBJ1-1,TRBV6-5,CASSRSHRSTEAFF
-,TRBJ2-2,TRBV7-3,CASSIRAGGDTGELFF
-,TRBJ1-3,TRBV19,CASTKRQSASGNTIYF
-,TRBJ2-3,TRBV24-1,CATSDLRAGGWGDTQYF
-,TRBJ2-1,TRBV14,CASSQETLRGNEQFF
-,TRBJ1-1,TRBV2,CASSSTGNTNEAFF
-,TRBJ2-7,TRBV5-1,CASSLLGTGMVEQYF
-,TRBJ2-1,TRBV6-5,CASSRAGSSYNEQFF
once,TRBJ2-7,TRBV5-3,CARRWTVTYEQYF
few,TRBJ1-1,TRBV7-9,CASSGHRGGTEAFF
-,TRBJ2-2,TRBV6-2/TRBV6-3,CASSYVTGVGTGELFF
-,TRBJ1-5,TRBV11-2,CASSRTGGSNQPQHF
few,TRBJ2-7,TRBV12-1,CASSFGPEYGCAGQEIYEQYF
-,TRBJ1-4,TRBV2,CASSAWTAEKLFF
-,TRBJ2-2,TRBV7-9,CASSPIREMPSGELFF